The 30 T cell receptor beta chains given below trace back to one sample, sequenced in a study of blood T cell repertoires in COVID-19. The repertoire was sequenced with immunoSEQ multiplex PCR; TCRdb's copy has only in-frame clones and lacks some. The sample shows approximately 290,000 clones, about nine tenths of them seen only once. The sequenced material came from peripheral blood. These TCRs come from a woman in her twenties or thirties with COVID-19, enrolled during active disease.

The chain joins TRBV4-1 to TRBJ1-2, with D possibly being TRBD1 (6 bases). Trimming cost V 1 base and J 7 bases, with 16 bases left between them. The germline V gene has CDR1 MGHRA and CDR2 YSYEKL. This CDR3 comprises 15 residues. The CDR3 nucleotides are TGCGCCAGCAGCCAAGTAGGGGGTATAAGAGGTGGCTACACCTTC. This sequence encodes CASSQVGGIRGGYTF.

This clone turned up a few times. The V gene is TRBV4-1, the J gene TRBJ2-3; perhaps TRBD1 as D (5 bases). The CDR3 covers 13 residues. Germline-derived CDR1 and CDR2 are MGHRA and YSYEKL. Trimming shortened V by 6 bases and J by 6 bases, and 13 bases separated the two germline ends. In nucleotides, the CDR3 is TGCGCCAGCAGTCGACAGCCAGAGGATACGCAGTATTTT. Amino acids: CASSRQPEDTQYF.

A few counts support this clone. The V and J genes are TRBV10-1 and TRBJ2-1; 13 positions match TRBD2. Trimming removed 6 bases from V and 3 bases from J; junction bases left unmatched: 8. CDR1 is WNHNN, CDR2 SYGVQD, per germline (reference sequence). The CDR3 runs to 17 residues. CDR3 residues: CASRSQTSGGRYNEQFF. The CDR3, as DNA: TGCGCCAGCAGAAGCCAGACTAGCGGGGGGCGCTACAATGAGCAGTTCTTC.

The gene calls are TRBV4-2 and TRBJ2-6, with D perhaps TRBD2 (6 bases). The CDR3 length is 19 residues. The germline gives CDR1 LGHNA, CDR2 YNFKEQ. The ends were cut back, 1 base at V and 1 base at J, with 17 bases in the middle. The CDR3 sequence is CASSQVRFGGSSGANVLTF. CDR3 in DNA: TGTGCCAGCAGCCAAGTGCGTTTCGGGGGATCTTCTGGGGCCAACGTCCTGACTTTC.

The chain is built from TRBV24-1 and TRBJ2-3; weak D call: TRBD2 (5 bases). The germline V gene encodes CDR1 KGHDR and CDR2 SFDVKD. V shed 4 bases and J shed 3 bases, with 13 bases lying between them. The CDR3 is 15 amino acids. CDR3 region: CATSDAGKETDTQYF. The CDR3 DNA is TGTGCCACCAGTGACGCCGGGAAGGAGACAGATACGCAGTATTTT.

The V and J genes are TRBV6-6 and TRBJ2-2; D is perhaps TRBD1 (7 bases). CDR1 is MNHNY and CDR2 is SVGAGI in the germline V gene (reference sequence). V lost 6 bases, J lost 4 bases, and 15 bases lay in between. The CDR3 is 15 residues long. The CDR3 DNA follows: TGTGCCAGCAGCTTACAGGGGAGGAGCACCGGGGAGCTGTTTTTT. Amino acid sequence: CASSLQGRSTGELFF.

The chain carries TRBV23-1 and TRBJ1-2; D perhaps matches TRBD1 (6 bases). TRBV23-1 is labeled an ORF, and its function is uncertain. Deletions cut 4 bases from V and 3 bases from J, with 18 bases between. The CDR3 runs to 16 residues. The CDR3 coding sequence is TGCGCCAGCAGTCCGAAACCTCAGGGGTGCCACTATGGCTACACCTTC. Amino acid sequence: CASSPKPQGCHYGYTF.

The CDR3: CASRSTSGMYNEQFF. The CDR3 DNA is TGTGCCAGCAGATCGACTAGCGGGATGTACAATGAGCAGTTCTTC. This chain joins TRBV5-4 and TRBJ2-1, with 11 positions matching TRBD2. This CDR3 comprises 15 residues. Germline CDR1 reads SGHNT; CDR2 reads YYREEE (reference sequence). J was trimmed by 4 bases and V by 5 bases; bases with no gene match: 5. Looking up the rest from reference TRBV5-4 and TRBJ2-1 gives the full variable domain: ETGVTQSPTHLIKTRGQQVTLRCSSQSGHNTVSWYQQALGQGPQFIFQYYREEENGRGNFPPRFSGLQFPNYSSELNVNALELDDSALYLCASRSTSGMYNEQFFGPGTRLTVL.

J is TRBJ1-4 and V is TRBV29-1; D remains unclear. V gave up 6 bases and J gave up 0 bases, with 5 bases separating them. The CDR3 is 12 residues long. Germline CDR1 is SQVTM and CDR2 is ANQGSEA. DNA of the CDR3: TGCAGCGTGGAGACAACTAATGAAAAACTGTTTTTT. It yields the protein CSVETTNEKLFF.

The chain links TRBV6-5 to TRBJ1-5; perhaps TRBD1 as D (5 bases). The V end was cut by 6 bases, the J end by 11 bases, with 20 bases between. This CDR3 is built from 14 residues. CDR1 MNHEY and CDR2 SVGAGI come from the germline V gene. This CDR3 reads CASSQSPRDSAQHF. Written as DNA, the CDR3 is TGTGCCAGCAGCCAGTCTCCCAGGGACTCGGCCCAGCATTTT.

The chain joins TRBV7-2 to TRBJ2-5; possible D gene TRBD2, 5 bases. In germline, CDR1 is SGHTA, CDR2 FQGNSA. This CDR3 has 15 residues. V shed 0 bases and J shed 3 bases, with 11 bases lying between them. In nucleotides, the CDR3 is TGTGCCAGCAGCTTAGCTTACAGAGCGGAAGAGACCCAGTACTTC. This translates into CASSLAYRAEETQYF.

The chain recombines TRBV27 with TRBJ1-2; 8 nucleotides agree with TRBD1. The CDR3 runs to 16 residues. The V segment lost 5 bases and the J segment 2 bases; nucleotides outside the gene matches: 10. The V gene's germline CDR1 is MNHEY and CDR2 SMNVEV (reference sequence). The DNA for the CDR3 is TGTGCCAGCAGTAGGTGGGGGACAGGATCGAACTATGGCTACACCTTC. Amino acids: CASSRWGTGSNYGYTF.

The chain employs TRBV25-1 and TRBJ2-1, with D maybe TRBD1 (5 bases). This CDR3 spans 13 amino acids. The germline CDR1 and CDR2 sequences are MGHDK and SYGVNS. V lost 8 bases to trimming and J lost 10 bases, with 18 bases between them. The CDR3, as DNA: TGTGCCAGCTTCCCCCAGGGTTTAGGGGAGCAGTTCTTC. It codes for CASFPQGLGEQFF.

This chain uses TRBV19 with TRBJ2-3, with a tentative D call TRBD2 (6 bases). The CDR3 extends over 15 amino acids. Trimming left V 5 bases short and J 6 bases short, with 18 bases between. In germline, CDR1 is LNHDA, CDR2 SQIVND (reference sequence). The CDR3 sequence: CASSFSGGDTDTQYF. CDR3 bases: TGTGCCAGTAGTTTTAGCGGCGGGGATACTGATACGCAGTATTTT.

The chain joins TRBV19 to TRBJ2-7; TRBD2 matches at 15 bases. With 5 bases clipped from V and 1 base from J, the junction kept 9 bases outside the gene matches. Germline V gives CDR1 LNHDA, CDR2 SQIVND (reference sequence). The CDR3 loop spans 18 amino acids. CDR3 amino acids: CASSPFGTSGGLSYEQYF. The DNA for the CDR3 is TGTGCCAGTAGTCCCTTTGGGACTAGCGGGGGGCTATCCTACGAGCAGTACTTC.

V is TRBV7-8 and J is TRBJ2-7, with D perhaps matching TRBD1 (5 bases). The V end lost 3 bases, the J end lost 2 bases, and 14 bases lay between the germline ends. CDR1 SGHVS and CDR2 FQNEAQ come from the germline V gene. This CDR3 region has 15 residues. The chain's CDR3 is CASSLDIDSTYEQYF. CDR3 in DNA: TGTGCCAGCAGCTTGGACATTGACAGTACCTACGAGCAGTACTTC.

This clone was picked up one time. The genes are TRBV25-1 and TRBJ2-1; 7 nucleotides align to TRBD1. After removal of 6 bases from V and 8 bases from J, the junction contained 4 bases not matched to a gene. CDR3 size: 12 residues. Germline V lookup: CDR1 MGHDK, CDR2 SYGVNS. CDR3 loop: CASSTQGDEQFF. The CDR3 DNA sequence: TGTGCCAGCAGCACTCAGGGGGATGAGCAGTTCTTC.

The chain has TRBV7-9 and TRBJ1-4, with D hard to call. The CDR3 is made up of 15 amino acids. Germline assignment: CDR1 SEHNR and CDR2 FQNEAQ (reference sequence). The V gene lost 1 base and the J gene lost 7 bases, with 13 bases spanning the gap. CDR3 in amino acids: CASSLDSQRGEKLFF. CDR3 nucleotide sequence: TGTGCCAGCAGCTTAGACTCCCAGAGAGGTGAAAAACTGTTTTTT.

V is TRBV2 and J is TRBJ1-1; D not resolved. Trimming cost V 7 bases and J 11 bases, with 23 bases left between them. CDR1 is SNHLY, CDR2 FYNNEI, per germline. The CDR3 sequence is 14 residues long. CDR3 sequence (DNA): TGTGCCAGCATTTTCAGCCCATTTTTGAGGGAGGCTTTCTTT. This sequence encodes CASIFSPFLREAFF.

The chain links TRBV5-4 to TRBJ2-1; a weak D match, TRBD2 (6 bases). Trimming stripped 4 bases from V and 8 bases from J, with 22 bases between. The germline V gene encodes CDR1 SGHNT and CDR2 YYREEE (reference sequence). The CDR3 length is 16 residues. CDR3 amino acids: CASSRLGLHENHEQFF. In nucleotides, the CDR3 is TGTGCCAGCAGCCGCCTGGGACTTCACGAGAACCATGAGCAGTTCTTC.

This chain links TRBV29-1 with TRBJ2-2, with a weak D call TRBD2 (6 bases). Trimming left V 7 bases short and J 1 base short, with 10 bases between. The CDR3 totals 13 residues. Germline values: CDR1 SQVTM, CDR2 ANQGSEA. In DNA, the CDR3 is TGCAGCGCCGGGACTTTGAACACCGGGGAGCTGTTTTTT. Amino acid sequence: CSAGTLNTGELFF.

This clone was seen only once. This chain links TRBV11-2 with TRBJ1-2; 7 bases are shared with TRBD1. The junction had 10 bases not matched to a gene; V was cut back by 0 bases and J by 6 bases. Germline values: CDR1 SGHAT, CDR2 FQNNGV. CDR3 length: 16 residues. The DNA of the CDR3 is TGTGCCAGCAGCTTAGACTACAGGGGCTTTGGGGATGGCTACACCTTC. Protein sequence: CASSLDYRGFGDGYTF. Variable domain in full (rest from reference TRBV11-2 and TRBJ1-2): EAGVAQSPRYKIIEKRQSVAFWCNPISGHATLYWYQQILGQGPKLLIQFQNNGVVDDSQLPKDRFSAERLKGVDSTLKIQPAKLEDSAVYLCASSLDYRGFGDGYTFGSGTRLTVV.

V gene TRBV9 combines with J gene TRBJ2-5, with TRBD1 as a possible D gene (6 bases). The CDR3 extends over 14 amino acids. CDR1 is SGDLS, CDR2 YYNGEE, per germline. The V and J ends lost 0 bases and 4 bases respectively, with 10 bases between them. The CDR3 DNA sequence: TGTGCCAGCAGCGTAGGAACAGGGACAGAGACCCAGTACTTC. It is translated as CASSVGTGTETQYF.

This clone was found a few times. The V and J genes are TRBV7-8 and TRBJ1-5, with D possibly being TRBD1 (6 bases). The CDR3 extends over 16 amino acids. Germline CDR1 is SGHVS and CDR2 is FQNEAQ. Trimming shortened V by 5 bases and J by 3 bases, and 17 bases separated the two germline ends. This chain's CDR3 is CASSPKDGQNNQPQHF. For the CDR3, the DNA is TGTGCCAGCAGCCCAAAAGATGGACAGAACAATCAGCCCCAGCATTTT.

Here the CDR3 DNA reads TGTGCCAGCAGTTTACAGGGAGGGGCCTACACCTTC. This sequence encodes CASSLQGGAYTF. J is TRBJ1-2 and V is TRBV12-3 or TRBV12-4, with D possibly TRBD1 on 5 matching bases. CDR3 length equals 12 residues. Trimming cost V 2 bases and J 10 bases, with 11 bases left between them.

The V call is TRBV10-3, the J call TRBJ1-4; tentatively, D is TRBD1 (6 bases). Looked up from germline, CDR1 is ENHRY and CDR2 is SYGVKD. The CDR3 runs to 16 residues. V gave up 2 bases and J gave up 4 bases, with 14 bases separating them. The CDR3 is CAISEDGVGGNEKLFF. In DNA, the CDR3 is TGTGCCATCAGTGAGGACGGGGTAGGGGGTAATGAAAAACTGTTTTTT.

The sample holds one count of this clone. J is TRBJ1-1 and V is TRBV5-1; a possible D gene is TRBD1 (5 bases). CDR3 size: 12 residues. Between the trimmed V and J ends, which lost 7 bases and 4 bases, there was a span of 11 bases. CDR1 is SGHRS and CDR2 is YFSETQ in the germline V gene. CDR3 nucleotides: TGCGCCAGCGCGACAGATGGCACTGAAGCTTTCTTT. Protein: CASATDGTEAFF.

A few counts support this clone. This chain uses TRBV5-1 with TRBJ2-7, with a possible D match to TRBD1 (5 bases). The CDR3 contains 13 residues. Germline CDR1 SGHRS, CDR2 YFSETQ. The V gene lost 9 bases and the J gene lost 0 bases, with 13 bases spanning the gap. DNA for the CDR3: TGCGCCAACCAGAGACAGCCCTCCTACGAGCAGTACTTC. Its translation is CANQRQPSYEQYF.

A single count supports this clone. The chain uses TRBV7-9 and TRBJ1-5; perhaps TRBD1 as D (6 bases). Germline V gives CDR1 SEHNR, CDR2 FQNEAQ (reference sequence). This CDR3 is built from 17 residues. The V gene lost 6 bases and the J gene lost 4 bases, with 22 bases spanning the gap. The CDR3 sequence is CASSSSGTIFGNQPQHF. The DNA of the CDR3 is TGTGCCAGCAGTTCCTCCGGGACAATCTTCGGGAATCAGCCCCAGCATTTT.

The genes are TRBV7-8 and TRBJ2-1; no definite D call. The CDR3 consists of 13 residues. Deletions cut 3 bases from V and 9 bases from J, with 12 bases between. Germline V CDR1 and CDR2: SGHVS, FQNEAQ. The CDR3 reads CASSFLDGGEQFF. CDR3 in DNA: TGTGCCAGCAGCTTTTTAGACGGCGGTGAGCAGTTCTTC. The variable domain in full, with the rest retrieved from reference TRBV7-8 and TRBJ2-1, is GAGVSQSPRYKVAKRGQDVALRCDPISGHVSLFWYQQALGQGPEFLTYFQNEAQLDKSGLPSDRFFAERPEGSVSTLKIQRTQQEDSAVYLCASSFLDGGEQFFGPGTRLTVL.